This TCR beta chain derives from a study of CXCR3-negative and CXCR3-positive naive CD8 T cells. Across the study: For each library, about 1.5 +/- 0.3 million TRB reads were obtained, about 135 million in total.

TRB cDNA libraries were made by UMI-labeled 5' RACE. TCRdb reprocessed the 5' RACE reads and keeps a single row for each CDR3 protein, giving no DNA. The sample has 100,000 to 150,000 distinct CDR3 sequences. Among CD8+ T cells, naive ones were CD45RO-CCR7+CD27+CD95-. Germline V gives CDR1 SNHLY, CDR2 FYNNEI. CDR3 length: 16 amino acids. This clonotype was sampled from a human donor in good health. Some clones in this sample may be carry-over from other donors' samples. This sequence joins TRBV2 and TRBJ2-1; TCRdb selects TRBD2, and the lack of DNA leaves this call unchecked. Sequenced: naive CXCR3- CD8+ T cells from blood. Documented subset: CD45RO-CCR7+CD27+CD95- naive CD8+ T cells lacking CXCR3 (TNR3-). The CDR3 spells CASSETSGLSYNEQFF.